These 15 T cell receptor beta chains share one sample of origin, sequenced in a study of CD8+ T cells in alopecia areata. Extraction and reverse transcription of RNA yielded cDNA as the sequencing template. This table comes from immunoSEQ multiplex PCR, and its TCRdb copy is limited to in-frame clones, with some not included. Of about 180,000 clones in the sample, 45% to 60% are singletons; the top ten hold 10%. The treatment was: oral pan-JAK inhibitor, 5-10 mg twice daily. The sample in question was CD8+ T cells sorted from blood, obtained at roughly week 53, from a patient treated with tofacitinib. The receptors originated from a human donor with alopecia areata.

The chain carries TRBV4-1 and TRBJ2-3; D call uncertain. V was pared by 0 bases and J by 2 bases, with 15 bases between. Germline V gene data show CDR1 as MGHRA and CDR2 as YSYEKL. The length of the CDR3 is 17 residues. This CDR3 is CASSQDAGQIFTDTQYF. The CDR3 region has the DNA TGCGCCAGCAGCCAAGATGCAGGCCAGATCTTCACAGATACGCAGTATTTT.

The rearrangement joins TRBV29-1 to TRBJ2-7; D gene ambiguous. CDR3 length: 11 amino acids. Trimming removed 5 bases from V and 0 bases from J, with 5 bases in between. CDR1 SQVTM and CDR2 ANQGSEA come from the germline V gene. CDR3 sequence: CSVRVSYEQYF. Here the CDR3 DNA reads TGCAGCGTTAGGGTCTCCTACGAGCAGTACTTC.

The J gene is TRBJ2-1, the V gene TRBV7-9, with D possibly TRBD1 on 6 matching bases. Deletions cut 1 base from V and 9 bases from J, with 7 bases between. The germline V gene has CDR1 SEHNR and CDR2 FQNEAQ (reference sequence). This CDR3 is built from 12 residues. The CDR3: CASSLDRAEQFF. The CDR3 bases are TGTGCCAGCAGCTTAGACAGGGCTGAGCAGTTCTTC.

This CDR3 reads CSARTNEQFF. As DNA, the CDR3 is TGCAGCGCCCGGACCAATGAGCAGTTCTTC. The rearrangement links TRBV29-1 to TRBJ2-1; D unresolved. V was trimmed by 7 bases and J by 6 bases, leaving 7 bases between them. Germline V gene sequence: CDR1 SQVTM, CDR2 ANQGSEA. This CDR3 has 10 amino acids.

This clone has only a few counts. The CDR3 sequence: CASSPLDYNEQFF. In DNA form, the CDR3 reads TGTGCCAGCAGTCCCCTTGATTACAATGAGCAGTTCTTC. V gene TRBV6-5 combines with J gene TRBJ2-1; D is unresolved. CDR3 length equals 13 residues. The germline CDR1 and CDR2 sequences are MNHEY and SVGAGI. Trimming removed 5 bases at V and 4 bases at J, with 9 bases between.

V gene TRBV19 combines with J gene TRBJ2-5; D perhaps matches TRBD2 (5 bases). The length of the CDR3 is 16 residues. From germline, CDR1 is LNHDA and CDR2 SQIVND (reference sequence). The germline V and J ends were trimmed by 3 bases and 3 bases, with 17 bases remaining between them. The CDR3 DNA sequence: TGTGCCAGTAGTATTAGAGGAGCGTCGGGGAAAGAGACCCAGTACTTC. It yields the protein CASSIRGASGKETQYF.

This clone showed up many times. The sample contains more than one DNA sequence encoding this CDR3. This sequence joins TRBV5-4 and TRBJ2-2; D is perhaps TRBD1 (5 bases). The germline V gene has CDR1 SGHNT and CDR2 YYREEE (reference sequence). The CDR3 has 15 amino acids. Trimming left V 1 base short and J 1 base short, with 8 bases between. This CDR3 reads CASSLKGRNTGELFF. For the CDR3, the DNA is TGTGCCAGCAGCTTGAAGGGGCGGAACACCGGGGAGCTGTTTTTT.

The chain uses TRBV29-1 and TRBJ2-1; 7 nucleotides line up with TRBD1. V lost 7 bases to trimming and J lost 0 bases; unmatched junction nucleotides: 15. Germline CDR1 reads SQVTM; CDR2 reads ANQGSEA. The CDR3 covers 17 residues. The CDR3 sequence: CSGTDLTGSSSYNEQFF. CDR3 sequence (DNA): TGCAGCGGAACAGATCTGACAGGGTCCAGCTCCTACAATGAGCAGTTCTTC.

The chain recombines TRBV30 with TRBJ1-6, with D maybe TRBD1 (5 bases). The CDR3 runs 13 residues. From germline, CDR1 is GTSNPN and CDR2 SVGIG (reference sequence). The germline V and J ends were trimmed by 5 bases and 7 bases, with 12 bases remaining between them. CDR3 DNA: TGTGCCTGGGCGGACATGGTGAATTCACCCCTCCACTTT. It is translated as CAWADMVNSPLHF.

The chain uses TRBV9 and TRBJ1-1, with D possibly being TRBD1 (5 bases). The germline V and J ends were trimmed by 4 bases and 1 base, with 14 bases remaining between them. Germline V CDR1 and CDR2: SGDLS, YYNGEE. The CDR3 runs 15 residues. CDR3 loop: CASSLRGTGNTEAFF. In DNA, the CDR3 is TGTGCCAGCAGCCTTAGAGGTACAGGGAACACTGAAGCTTTCTTT.

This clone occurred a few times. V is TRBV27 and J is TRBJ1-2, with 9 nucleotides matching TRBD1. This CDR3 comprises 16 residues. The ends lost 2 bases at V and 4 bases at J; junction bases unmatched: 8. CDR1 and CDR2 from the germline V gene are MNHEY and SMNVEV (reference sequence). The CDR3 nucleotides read TGTGCCAGCAGTTTAAAACCAACAGGGGGCACCTATGGCTACACCTTC. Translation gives CASSLKPTGGTYGYTF.

The CDR3 reads CASSLIAQANEKLFF. CDR3 coding DNA: TGTGCCAGCAGCTTGATCGCGCAGGCTAATGAAAAACTGTTTTTT. The chain uses TRBV5-6 and TRBJ1-4; D gene uncertain. Germline lookup yields CDR1 SGHDT and CDR2 YYEEEE. Trimming cost V 1 base and J 3 bases, with 10 bases left between them. This CDR3 is 15 amino acids long.

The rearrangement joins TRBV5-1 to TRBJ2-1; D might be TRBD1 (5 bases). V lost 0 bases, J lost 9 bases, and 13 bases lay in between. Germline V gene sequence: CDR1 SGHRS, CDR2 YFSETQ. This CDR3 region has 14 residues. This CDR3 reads CASSLAQGVPEQFF. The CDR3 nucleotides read TGCGCCAGCAGCTTGGCCCAAGGGGTTCCTGAGCAGTTCTTC.

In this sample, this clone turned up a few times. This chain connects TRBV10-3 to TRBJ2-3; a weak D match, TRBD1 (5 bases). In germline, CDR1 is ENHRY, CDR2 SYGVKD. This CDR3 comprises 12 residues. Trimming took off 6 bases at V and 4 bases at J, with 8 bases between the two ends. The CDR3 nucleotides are TGTGCCATCAGCCCAGGGCCAGATACGCAGTATTTT. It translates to CAISPGPDTQYF.

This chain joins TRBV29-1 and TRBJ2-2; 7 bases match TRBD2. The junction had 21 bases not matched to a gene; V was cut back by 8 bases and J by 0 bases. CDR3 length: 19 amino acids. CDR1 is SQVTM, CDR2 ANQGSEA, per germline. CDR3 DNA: TGCAGCATTCTTCTGGGGGGGATCCACAGTAACGCGAACACCGGGGAGCTGTTTTTT. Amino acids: CSILLGGIHSNANTGELFF.